These 3 T cell receptor beta chains originate from one sample sequenced in a study of blood T cells in healthy people across ages. For the second PCR, which ran for roughly 7 to 11 cycles, a sample-barcoded 5' primer and a J-beta primer mix were used. TCRdb re-analysed the 5' RACE reads in MiXCR, keeping a single row per CDR3 protein. The data contain about 1,500,000 distinct CDR3 sequences, 40% to 50% of them seen just once; the ten biggest clones take up approximately 7.9%. The source material was blood. Receptors originate from a woman aged 18-29 years in good health.

V is TRBV7-8 and J is TRBJ2-1; 8 bases line up with TRBD1. J lost 3 bases, V lost 3 bases, and 1 base had no gene match. Germline V lookup: CDR1 SGHVS, CDR2 FQNEAQ. The length of the CDR3 is 14 residues. The CDR3 DNA reads TGTGCCAGCAGCTTCAGGGGGCTCTACAATGAGCAGTTCTTC. This gives the protein CASSFRGLYNEQFF. The full variable domain, with the rest looked up from reference TRBV7-8 and TRBJ2-1, is GAGVSQSPRYKVAKRGQDVALRCDPISGHVSLFWYQQALGQGPEFLTYFQNEAQLDKSGLPSDRFFAERPEGSVSTLKIQRTQQEDSAVYLCASSFRGLYNEQFFGPGTRLTVL.

The J gene is TRBJ1-1, the V gene TRBV11-2; 7 bases align to TRBD1. Germline V gene lookup returns CDR1 SGHAT and CDR2 FQNNGV. The V and J ends lost 2 bases and 2 bases, in that order; junction bases with no gene match: 11. The CDR3 has 17 residues. CDR3 DNA: TGTGCCAGCAGCTTATTGGTCAGGGGGGATCTTAACACTGAAGCTTTCTTT. Its translation: CASSLLVRGDLNTEAFF.

This clonotype has only a few counts. This rearrangement joins TRBV20-1 to TRBJ1-5; D is ambiguous. V lost 1 base and J 4 bases, leaving 8 bases between the germline ends. CDR3 length: 13 residues. The V gene's germline CDR1 is DFQATT and CDR2 SNEGSKA (reference sequence). The CDR3 region is CSARVSENQPQHF. The CDR3 DNA sequence: TGCAGTGCTAGAGTAAGCGAAAATCAGCCCCAGCATTTT.